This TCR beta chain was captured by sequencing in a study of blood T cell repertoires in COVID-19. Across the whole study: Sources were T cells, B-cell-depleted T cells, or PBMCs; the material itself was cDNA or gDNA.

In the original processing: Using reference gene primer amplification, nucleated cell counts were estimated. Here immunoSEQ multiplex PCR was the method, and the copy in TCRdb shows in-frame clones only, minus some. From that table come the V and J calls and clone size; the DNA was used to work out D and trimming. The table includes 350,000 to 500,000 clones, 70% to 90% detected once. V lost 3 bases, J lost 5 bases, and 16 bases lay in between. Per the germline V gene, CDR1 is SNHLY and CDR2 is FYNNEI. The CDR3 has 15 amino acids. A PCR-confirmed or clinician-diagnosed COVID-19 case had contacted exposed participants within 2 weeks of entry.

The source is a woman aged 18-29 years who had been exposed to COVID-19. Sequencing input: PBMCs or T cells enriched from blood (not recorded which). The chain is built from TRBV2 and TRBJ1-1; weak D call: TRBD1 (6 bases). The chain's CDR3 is CASSDKRRGGTEAFF. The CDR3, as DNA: TGTGCCAGCAGTGACAAGAGGAGGGGGGGAACTGAAGCTTTCTTT.